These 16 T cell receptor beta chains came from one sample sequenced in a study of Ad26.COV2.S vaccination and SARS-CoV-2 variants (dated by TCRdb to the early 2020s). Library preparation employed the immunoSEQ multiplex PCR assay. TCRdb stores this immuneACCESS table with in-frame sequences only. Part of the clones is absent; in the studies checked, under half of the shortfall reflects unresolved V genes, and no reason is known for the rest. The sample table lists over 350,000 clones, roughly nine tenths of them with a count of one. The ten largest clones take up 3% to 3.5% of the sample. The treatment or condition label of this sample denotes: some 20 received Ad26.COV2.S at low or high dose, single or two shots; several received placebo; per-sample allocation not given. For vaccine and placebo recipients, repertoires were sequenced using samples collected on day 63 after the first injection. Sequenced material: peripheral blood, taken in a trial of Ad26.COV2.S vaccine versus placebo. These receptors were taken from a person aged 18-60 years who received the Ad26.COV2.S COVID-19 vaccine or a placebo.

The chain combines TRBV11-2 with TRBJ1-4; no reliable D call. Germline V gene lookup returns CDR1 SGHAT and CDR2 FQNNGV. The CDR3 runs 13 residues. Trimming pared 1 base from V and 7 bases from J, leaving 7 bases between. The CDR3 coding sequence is TGTGCCAGCAGCTTAGTTCTTGCTGAAAAACTGTTTTTT. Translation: CASSLVLAEKLFF.

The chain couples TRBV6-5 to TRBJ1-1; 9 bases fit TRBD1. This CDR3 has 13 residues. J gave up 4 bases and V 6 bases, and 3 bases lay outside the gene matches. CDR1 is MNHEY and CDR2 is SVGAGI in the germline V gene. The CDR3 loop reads CASSRTGVTEAFF. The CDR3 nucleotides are TGTGCCAGCAGCAGGACAGGGGTCACTGAAGCTTTCTTT.

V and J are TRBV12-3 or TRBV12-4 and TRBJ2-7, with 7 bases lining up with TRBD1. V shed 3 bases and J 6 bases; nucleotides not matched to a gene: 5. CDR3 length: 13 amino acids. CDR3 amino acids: CASSFGTGVEQYF. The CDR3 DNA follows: TGTGCCAGCAGTTTCGGAACAGGGGTCGAGCAGTACTTC.

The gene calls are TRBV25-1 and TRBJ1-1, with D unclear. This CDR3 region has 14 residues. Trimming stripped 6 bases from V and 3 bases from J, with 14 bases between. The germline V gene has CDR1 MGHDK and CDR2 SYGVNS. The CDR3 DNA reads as TGTGCCAGCAGGCCCGCCGGGTGGGACACTGAAGCTTTCTTT. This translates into CASRPAGWDTEAFF.

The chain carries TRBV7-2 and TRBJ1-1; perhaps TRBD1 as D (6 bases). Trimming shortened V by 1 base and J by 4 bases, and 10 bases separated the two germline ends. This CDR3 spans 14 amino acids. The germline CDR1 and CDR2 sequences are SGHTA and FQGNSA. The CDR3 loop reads CASSLDREGTEAFF. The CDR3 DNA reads TGTGCCAGCAGCTTAGACAGGGAAGGCACTGAAGCTTTCTTT.

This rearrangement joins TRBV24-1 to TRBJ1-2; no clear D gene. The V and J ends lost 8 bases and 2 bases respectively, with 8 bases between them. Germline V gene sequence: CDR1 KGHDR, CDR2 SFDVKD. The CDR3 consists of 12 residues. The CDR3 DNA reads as TGTGCCACCAACCCGGAAAACTATGGCTACACCTTC. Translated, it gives CATNPENYGYTF.

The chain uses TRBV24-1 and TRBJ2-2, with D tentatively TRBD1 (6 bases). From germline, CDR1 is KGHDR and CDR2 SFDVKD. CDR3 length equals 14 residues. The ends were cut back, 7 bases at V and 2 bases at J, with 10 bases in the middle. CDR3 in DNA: TGTGCCACCAGCTCGGACAGTAACACCGGGGAGCTGTTTTTT. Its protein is CATSSDSNTGELFF.

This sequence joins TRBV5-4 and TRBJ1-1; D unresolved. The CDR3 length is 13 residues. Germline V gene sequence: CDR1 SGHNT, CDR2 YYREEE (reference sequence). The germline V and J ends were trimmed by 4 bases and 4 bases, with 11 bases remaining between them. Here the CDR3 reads CASSTSLTTEAFF. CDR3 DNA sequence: TGTGCCAGCAGCACGAGCCTTACCACTGAAGCTTTCTTT.

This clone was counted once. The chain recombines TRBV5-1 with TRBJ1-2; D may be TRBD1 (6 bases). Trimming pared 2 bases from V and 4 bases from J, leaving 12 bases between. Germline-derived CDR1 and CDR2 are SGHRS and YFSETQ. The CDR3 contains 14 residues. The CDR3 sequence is CASSLADRTYGYTF. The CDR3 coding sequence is TGCGCCAGCAGCTTAGCCGACAGGACCTATGGCTACACCTTC.

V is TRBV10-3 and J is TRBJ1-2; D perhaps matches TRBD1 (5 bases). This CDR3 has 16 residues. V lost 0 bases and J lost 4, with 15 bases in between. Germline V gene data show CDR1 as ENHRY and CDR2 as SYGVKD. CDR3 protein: CAISESKGRGVYGYTF. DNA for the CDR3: TGTGCCATCAGTGAGTCGAAAGGCCGAGGGGTCTATGGCTACACCTTC.

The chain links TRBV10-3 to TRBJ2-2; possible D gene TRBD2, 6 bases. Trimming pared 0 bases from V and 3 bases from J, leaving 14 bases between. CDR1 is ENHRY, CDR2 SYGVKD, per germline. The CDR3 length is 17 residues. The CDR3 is CAISESPPGDDTGELFF. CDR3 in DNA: TGTGCCATCAGTGAGTCCCCCCCGGGGGATGACACCGGGGAGCTGTTTTTT.

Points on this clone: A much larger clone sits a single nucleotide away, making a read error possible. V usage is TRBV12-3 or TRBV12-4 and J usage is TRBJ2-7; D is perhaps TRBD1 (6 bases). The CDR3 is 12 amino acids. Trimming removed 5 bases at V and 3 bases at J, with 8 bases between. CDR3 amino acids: CASSTDSYEQYF. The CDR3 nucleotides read TGTGCCAGCAGTACGGACAGCTACGAGCAGTACTTC.

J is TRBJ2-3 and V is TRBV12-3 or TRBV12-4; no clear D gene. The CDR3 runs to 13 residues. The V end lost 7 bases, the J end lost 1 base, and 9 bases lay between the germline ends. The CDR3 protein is CASTTRRTDTQYF. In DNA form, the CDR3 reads TGTGCCAGCACCACGAGACGCACAGATACGCAGTATTTT.

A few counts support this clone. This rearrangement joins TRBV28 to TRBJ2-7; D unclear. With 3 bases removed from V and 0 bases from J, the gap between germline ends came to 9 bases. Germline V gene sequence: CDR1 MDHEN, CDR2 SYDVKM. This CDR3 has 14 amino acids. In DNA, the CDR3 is TGTGCCAGCAGTTTGGTAGAGAGCTCCTACGAGCAGTACTTC. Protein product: CASSLVESSYEQYF.

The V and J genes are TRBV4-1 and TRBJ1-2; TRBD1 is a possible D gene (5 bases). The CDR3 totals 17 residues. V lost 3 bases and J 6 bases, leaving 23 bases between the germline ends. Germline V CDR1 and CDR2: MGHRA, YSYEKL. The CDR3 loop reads CASSHPPKAGKKDGYTF. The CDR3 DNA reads TGCGCCAGCAGCCATCCCCCCAAGGCAGGGAAAAAGGATGGCTACACCTTC.

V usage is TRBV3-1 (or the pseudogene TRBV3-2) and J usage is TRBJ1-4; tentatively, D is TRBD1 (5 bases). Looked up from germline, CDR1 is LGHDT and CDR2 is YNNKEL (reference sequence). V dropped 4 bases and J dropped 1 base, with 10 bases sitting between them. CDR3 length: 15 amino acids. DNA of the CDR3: TGTGCCAGCAGCCTGGGGGGGGGAACTAATGAAAAACTGTTTTTT. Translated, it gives CASSLGGGTNEKLFF.